This T cell receptor (beta chain) is drawn from a study of CD8 T cells in ankylosing spondylitis. Whole-study findings and limits: Certain motif variants had earlier been reported in reactive arthritis synovial fluid and blood. Significant enrichment of disease-linked clones was reportedly seen in matched ankylosing spondylitis synovial fluid.

As the method for making TCR beta libraries, quantitative 5'-RACE with molecular barcodes was used. TCRdb used MiXCR to reprocess the 5' RACE reads, holding one entry per CDR3 protein. The sample lists 200,000 to 250,000 distinct CDR3 sequences, over 7% occurring once. The germline V gene encodes CDR1 SGHRS and CDR2 YFSETQ. The CDR3 runs 13 residues. With 8 bases removed from V and 4 bases from J, the gap between germline ends came to 13 bases. This clonotype was counted ten times or more. Its antigen is as yet unknown. The chain uses TRBV5-1 and TRBJ2-1; D is ambiguous. The sample taken for sequencing was blood, either unsorted or a sorted T cell fraction (not recorded which). This sequence was found in a female donor with ankylosing spondylitis or in good health (not recorded which). Here the CDR3 DNA reads TGCGCCAGTAACGCGAAAGGTTACAATGAGCAGTTCTTC. As protein: CASNAKGYNEQFF.